This T cell receptor beta chain was profiled in a study of blood T cell repertoires in COVID-19. Study processing details: Quantification of nucleated cells was approximated via reference gene primer amplification. Profiling relied on immunoSEQ multiplex PCR, and the TCRdb table lists in-frame clones only, not all of them. V and J calls and clone size are those listed in that table; D and trimming were worked out from the DNA. The table lists about 150,000 clones, roughly four fifths of them singletons. In germline, CDR1 is SGHRS, CDR2 YFSETQ. Trimming took 7 bases from V and 7 from J, leaving 12 bases between them. CDR3 length: 13 amino acids.

The specimen was peripheral blood. The origin of this receptor is a human donor with acute or convalescent COVID-19. The donor label of this sample is uncertain. This chain connects TRBV5-1 to TRBJ1-6, with TRBD1 as a possible D gene (5 bases). In DNA form, the CDR3 reads TGCGCCAGCGCTGACAGTGACAATTCACCCCTCCACTTT. Protein product: CASADSDNSPLHF.